The TCR beta chain described here comes from a study of early stage breast cancer tumors. The CDR3 loop spans 16 amino acids. J was trimmed by 0 bases and V by 0 bases; bases with no gene match: 2. Germline loops: CDR1 SGDLS, CDR2 YYNGEE. Study findings and constraints: Comparing each tissue with blood distinguished tumor from normal in 14 of 16 patients.

Assay: immunoSEQ multiplex PCR; the TCRdb copy retains only in-frame clones and omits some. The table shows tens of thousands of clones, with around nine tenths occurring only once. On this clone: Antigen specificity is unknown.

Sequencing used blood. The receptor was derived from a person in their 70s with breast cancer. This chain uses TRBV9 with TRBJ2-2; 7 bases line up with TRBD1. The CDR3 DNA reads as TGTGCCAGCAGCGTAGGGGACAGACCGAACACCGGGGAGCTGTTTTTT. This sequence encodes CASSVGDRPNTGELFF.